This T cell receptor beta chain was captured in a study of T cell clonality in common variable immunodeficiency. Sequencing input was equivalent genomic DNA from CVID and controls. The method was immunoSEQ multiplex PCR; TCRdb's version includes in-frame clones alone and lacks a portion of them. Sampling found about 43,000 clones, none seen once. With V trimmed by 3 bases and J by 2 bases, 4 bases remained unmatched. The length of the CDR3 is 15 residues. Germline assignment: CDR1 MRHNA and CDR2 SNTAGT. Most patients and controls had Caucasian heritage. Heparinized whole blood, about 5 to 8.5 ml, came from each donor. This clone has a count of ten or more. Read coverage stops 3 residues before the CDR3 terminus; the germline J gene supplies the remainder.

The specimen sequenced was peripheral blood mononuclear cells. The sequence was obtained from a person aged 18 to 75 in good health. The V call is TRBV6-4, the J call TRBJ2-3; 8 bases align to TRBD2. The CDR3 bases that were read are TGTGCCAGCAGTGATGGCGGGGGGTCCACAGATACG. Translation: CASSDGGGSTDT. The entire CDR3 reads CASSDGGGSTDTQYF.